These 9 T cell receptor beta chains were all obtained from the same sample, sequenced in a study of naive and memory T cell subsets. Notes on the study in general: Naive repertoires, especially CD8, held a few larger clonotypes, possibly memory cells re-expressing CD45RA.

Both TRBC1 and TRBC2 were covered by a beta constant-region primer of two equimolar oligonucleotides. Four rounds of PCR amplified the ligated cDNA using nested alpha and beta constant-region primers plus SP2. Via MiXCR, TCRdb re-called the UMI-ligation and nested PCR reads, giving one row per CDR3 protein. Here the sample spans 85,000 to 130,000 distinct CDR3 sequences, approximately 15% being singletons. Antigens of these TCRs are unknown. The sequenced sample consisted of naive CD8+ T cells from blood. Receptors were obtained from a human donor in good health.

This clonotype appeared many times. This sequence joins TRBV12-3 or TRBV12-4 and TRBJ2-5; D uncertain. Trimming cost V 5 bases and J 2 bases, with 12 bases left between them. The CDR3 is made up of 14 amino acids. The CDR3 DNA follows: TGTGCCAGCAGTCCCCCTAGGGCGCAAGAGACCCAGTACTTC. It is translated as CASSPPRAQETQYF.

The chain is built from TRBV5-5 and TRBJ1-5; D uncertain. Germline V CDR1 and CDR2: SGHKS, YYEKEE (reference sequence). V was shortened by 0 bases and J by 1 base, with 8 bases between the two germline ends. CDR3 size: 15 residues. CDR3 sequence (DNA): TGTGCCAGCAGCTTGGGGTGGGCGAGCAATCAGCCCCAGCATTTT. This encodes CASSLGWASNQPQHF.

Many counts were recorded for this clonotype. This chain uses TRBV6-2 or TRBV6-3 with TRBJ2-5, with 7 positions matching TRBD1. In germline, CDR1 is MNHEY, CDR2 SVGEGT. J was trimmed by 4 bases and V by 6 bases; bases with no gene match: 17. The CDR3 covers 17 residues. This CDR3 reads CASRSPAGTADGETQYF. The CDR3 DNA follows: TGTGCCAGCAGAAGCCCTGCCGGGACAGCCGACGGAGAGACCCAGTACTTC.

This sequence joins TRBV5-4 and TRBJ2-1; D unresolved. V lost 4 bases and J lost 10, with 15 bases in between. The CDR3 is 13 amino acids. Germline V CDR1 and CDR2: SGHNT, YYREEE (reference sequence). The CDR3 region is CASSLPDTTEQFF. In DNA, the CDR3 is TGTGCCAGCAGCCTTCCCGACACGACAGAGCAGTTCTTC. The full variable domain, completed using reference TRBV5-4 and TRBJ2-1, is ETGVTQSPTHLIKTRGQQVTLRCSSQSGHNTVSWYQQALGQGPQFIFQYYREEENGRGNFPPRFSGLQFPNYSSELNVNALELDDSALYLCASSLPDTTEQFFGPGTRLTVL.

The chain combines TRBV7-9 with TRBJ2-7; D may match TRBD1 or TRBD2 (5 bases each). The length of the CDR3 is 14 residues. Trimming took off 4 bases at V and 2 bases at J, with 12 bases between the two ends. Germline-derived CDR1 and CDR2 are SEHNR and FQNEAQ (reference sequence). CDR3 coding DNA: TGTGCCAGCAGCTCTTGGGACCCAGCCTACGAGCAGTACTTC. As protein: CASSSWDPAYEQYF.

This clonotype showed up many times. The chain recombines TRBV5-4 with TRBJ1-1; a weak D match, TRBD1 (5 bases). Per the germline V gene, CDR1 is SGHNT and CDR2 is YYREEE (reference sequence). Trimming shortened V by 3 bases and J by 3 bases, and 6 bases separated the two germline ends. There are 12 residues in the CDR3. The CDR3 DNA is TGTGCCAGCAGCTGGGGGGACACTGAAGCTTTCTTT. Amino acid sequence: CASSWGDTEAFF.

This clonotype was picked up many times. The genes are TRBV11-3 and TRBJ1-1, with a weak D call TRBD1 (6 bases). The CDR3 length is 13 residues. The V end lost 1 base, the J end lost 7 bases, and 10 bases lay between the germline ends. The germline V gene encodes CDR1 SGHNT and CDR2 YENEEA. CDR3 sequence (DNA): TGTGCCAGCAGCTTAGTCCAGGGGAATGAAGCTTTCTTT. Translated, it gives CASSLVQGNEAFF.

This clonotype was seen once. A much larger clone lies one base from this, so it may be a read error. This chain connects TRBV4-3 to TRBJ2-5; 8 bases match TRBD1. This CDR3 has 15 amino acids. Germline values: CDR1 LGHNA, CDR2 YSLEER. The CDR3 nucleotides read TGCGCCAGCAGCCAAGATGACAGGGGAGAAGGGACCCAGCACTTC. It encodes CASSQDDRGEGTQHF.

The chain carries TRBV18 and TRBJ2-1, with no clear D. Trimming cost V 0 bases and J 4 bases, with 7 bases left between them. The germline CDR1 and CDR2 sequences are KGHSH and LQKENI. This CDR3 region has 14 residues. The CDR3 region is CASSPPDLYNEQFF. The CDR3 DNA reads as TGTGCCAGCTCACCACCTGATTTATACAATGAGCAGTTCTTC.